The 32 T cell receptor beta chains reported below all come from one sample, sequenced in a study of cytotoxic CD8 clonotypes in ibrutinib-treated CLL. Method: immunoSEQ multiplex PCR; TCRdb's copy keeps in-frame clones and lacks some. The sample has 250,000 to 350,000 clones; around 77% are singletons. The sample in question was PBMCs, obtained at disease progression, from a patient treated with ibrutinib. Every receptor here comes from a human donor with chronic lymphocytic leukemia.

CDR3 protein: CASSQDWSSGGRETQYF. CDR3 DNA: TGCGCCAGCAGCCAAGATTGGTCTAGCGGGGGGCGAGAGACCCAGTACTTC. The V call is TRBV4-1, the J call TRBJ2-5; 11 positions agree with TRBD2. Per the germline V gene, CDR1 is MGHRA and CDR2 is YSYEKL. V trimming: 0 bases; J trimming: 4 bases; junction bases outside the gene matches: 7. The CDR3 length is 17 residues.

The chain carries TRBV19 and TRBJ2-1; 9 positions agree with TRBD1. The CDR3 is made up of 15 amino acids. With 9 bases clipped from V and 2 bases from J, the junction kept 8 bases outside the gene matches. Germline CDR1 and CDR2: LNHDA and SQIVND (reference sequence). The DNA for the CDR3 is TGTGCCAGGCCTGCGGGACAGGGAGCCTACAATGAGCAGTTCTTC. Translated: CARPAGQGAYNEQFF.

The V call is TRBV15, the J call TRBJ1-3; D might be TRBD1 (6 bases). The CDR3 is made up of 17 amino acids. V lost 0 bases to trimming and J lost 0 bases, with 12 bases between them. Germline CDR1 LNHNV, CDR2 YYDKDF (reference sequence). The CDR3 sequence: CATSRERGVDSGNTIYF. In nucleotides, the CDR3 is TGTGCCACCAGCAGAGAAAGGGGGGTAGACTCTGGAAACACCATATATTTT.

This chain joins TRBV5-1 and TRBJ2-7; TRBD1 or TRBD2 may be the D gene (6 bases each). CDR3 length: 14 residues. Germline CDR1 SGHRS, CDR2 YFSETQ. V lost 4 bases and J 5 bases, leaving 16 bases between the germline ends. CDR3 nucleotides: TGCGCCAGCAGCGGTCGGGGGCCCCAGGACGAGCAGTACTTC. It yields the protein CASSGRGPQDEQYF.

CDR3: CASRIQGAAYEQYF. The CDR3 coding sequence is TGTGCCAGCAGGATACAGGGGGCAGCCTACGAGCAGTACTTC. The genes are TRBV27 and TRBJ2-7; 9 nucleotides match TRBD1. Germline V gene sequence: CDR1 MNHEY, CDR2 SMNVEV (reference sequence). V gave up 6 bases and J gave up 2 bases; unmatched junction bases: 5. This CDR3 spans 14 amino acids.

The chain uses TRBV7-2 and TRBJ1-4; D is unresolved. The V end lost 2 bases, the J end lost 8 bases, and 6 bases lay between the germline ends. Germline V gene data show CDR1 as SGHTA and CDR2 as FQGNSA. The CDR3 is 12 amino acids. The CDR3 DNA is TGTGCCAGCAGCTTATTGGGGGAAAAACTGTTTTTT. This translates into CASSLLGEKLFF.

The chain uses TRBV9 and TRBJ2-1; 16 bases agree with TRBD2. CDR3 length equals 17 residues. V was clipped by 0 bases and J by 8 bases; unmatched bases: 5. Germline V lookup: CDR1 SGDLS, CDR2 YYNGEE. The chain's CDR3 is CASSVVGTSGRADEQFF. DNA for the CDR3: TGTGCCAGCAGCGTAGTCGGGACTAGCGGGAGGGCCGATGAGCAGTTCTTC.

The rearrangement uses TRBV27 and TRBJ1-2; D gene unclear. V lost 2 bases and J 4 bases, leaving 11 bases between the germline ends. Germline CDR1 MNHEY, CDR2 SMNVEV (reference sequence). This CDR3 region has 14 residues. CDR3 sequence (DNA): TGTGCCAGCAGTTTAACGGGAAACGGCTATGGCTACACCTTC. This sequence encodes CASSLTGNGYGYTF.

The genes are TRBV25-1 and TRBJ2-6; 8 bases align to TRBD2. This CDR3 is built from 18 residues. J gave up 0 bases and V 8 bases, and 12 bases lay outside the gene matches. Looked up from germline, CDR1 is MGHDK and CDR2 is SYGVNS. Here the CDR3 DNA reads TGTGCCAGCGGGCCCGGCGGGAGGATTCCCTCTGGGGCCAACGTCCTGACTTTC. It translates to CASGPGGRIPSGANVLTF.

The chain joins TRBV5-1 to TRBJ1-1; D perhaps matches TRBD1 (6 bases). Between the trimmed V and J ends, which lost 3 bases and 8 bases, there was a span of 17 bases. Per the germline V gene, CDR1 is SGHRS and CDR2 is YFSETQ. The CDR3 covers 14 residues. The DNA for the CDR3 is TGCGCCAGCAGCTCCCCCACGCCAGGGGTCGAAGCTTTCTTT. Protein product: CASSSPTPGVEAFF.

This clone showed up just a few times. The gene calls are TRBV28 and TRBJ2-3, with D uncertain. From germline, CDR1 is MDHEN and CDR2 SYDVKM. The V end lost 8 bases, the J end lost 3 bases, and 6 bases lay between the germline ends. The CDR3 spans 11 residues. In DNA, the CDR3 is TGTGCCAGCTATCTAACAGATACGCAGTATTTT. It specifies CASYLTDTQYF.

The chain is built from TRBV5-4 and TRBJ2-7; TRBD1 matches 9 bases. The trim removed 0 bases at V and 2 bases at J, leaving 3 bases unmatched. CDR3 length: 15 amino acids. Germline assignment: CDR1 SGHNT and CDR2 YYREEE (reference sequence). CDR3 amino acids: CASSLGGQGPYEQYF. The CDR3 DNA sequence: TGTGCCAGCAGCTTGGGGGGACAGGGTCCCTACGAGCAGTACTTC.

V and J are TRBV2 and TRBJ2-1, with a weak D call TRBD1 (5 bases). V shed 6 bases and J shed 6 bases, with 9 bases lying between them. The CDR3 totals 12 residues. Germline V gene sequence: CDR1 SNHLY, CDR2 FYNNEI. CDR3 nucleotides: TGTGCCAGCAGGAGACAGATCAATGAGCAGTTCTTC. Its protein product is CASRRQINEQFF.

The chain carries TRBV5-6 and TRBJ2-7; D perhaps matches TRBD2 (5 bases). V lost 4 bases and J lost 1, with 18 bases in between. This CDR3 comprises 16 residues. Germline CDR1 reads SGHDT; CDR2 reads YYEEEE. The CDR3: CASSVDPSSSSYEQYF. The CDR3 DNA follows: TGTGCCAGCAGCGTGGACCCCTCTAGCAGTTCCTACGAGCAGTACTTC. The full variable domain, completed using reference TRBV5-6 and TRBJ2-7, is DAGVTQSPTHLIKTRGQQVTLRCSPKSGHDTVSWYQQALGQGPQFIFQYYEEEERQRGNFPDRFSGHQFPNYSSELNVNALLLGDSALYLCASSVDPSSSSYEQYFGPGTRLTVT.

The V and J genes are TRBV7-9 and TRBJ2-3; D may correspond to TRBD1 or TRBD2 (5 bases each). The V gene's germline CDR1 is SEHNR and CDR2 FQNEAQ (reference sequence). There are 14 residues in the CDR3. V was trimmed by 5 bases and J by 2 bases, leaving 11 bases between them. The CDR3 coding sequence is TGTGCCAGCAGCATTACGGGACCCACAGATACGCAGTATTTT. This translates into CASSITGPTDTQYF.

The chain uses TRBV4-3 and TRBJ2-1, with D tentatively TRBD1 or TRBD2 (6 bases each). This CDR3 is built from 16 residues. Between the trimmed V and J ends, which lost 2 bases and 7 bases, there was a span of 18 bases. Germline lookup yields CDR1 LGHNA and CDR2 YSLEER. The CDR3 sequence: CASSQLKGGRVNEQFF. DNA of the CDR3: TGCGCCAGCAGCCAACTAAAGGGGGGCAGGGTGAATGAGCAGTTCTTC.

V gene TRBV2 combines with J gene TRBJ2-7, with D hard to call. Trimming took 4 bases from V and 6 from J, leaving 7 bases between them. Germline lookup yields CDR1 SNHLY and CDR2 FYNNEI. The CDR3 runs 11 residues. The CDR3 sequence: CASSARVEQYF. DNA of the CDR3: TGTGCCAGCAGTGCTAGGGTCGAGCAGTACTTC.

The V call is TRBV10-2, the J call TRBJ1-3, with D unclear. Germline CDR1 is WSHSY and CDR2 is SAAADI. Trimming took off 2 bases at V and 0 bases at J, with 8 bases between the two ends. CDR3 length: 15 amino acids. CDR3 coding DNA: TGCGCCAGCAGTGAGAGCCGATACTCTGGAAACACCATATATTTT. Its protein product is CASSESRYSGNTIYF.

The CDR3 DNA sequence: TGCGCCAGCAGCTTCTCCGGGGGGTCGGGGGAAAAACTGTTTTTT. Its translation: CASSFSGGSGEKLFF. V usage is TRBV5-1 and J usage is TRBJ1-4, with D possibly matching TRBD1 (5 bases). The CDR3 length is 15 residues. Deletions cut 2 bases from V and 8 bases from J, with 16 bases between. Germline V gene lookup returns CDR1 SGHRS and CDR2 YFSETQ.

DNA for the CDR3: TGCGCCAGCAGCCCCGGGGCAGGTCGGACCTACGAGCAGTACTTC. The encoded protein is CASSPGAGRTYEQYF. V is TRBV5-1 and J is TRBJ2-7, with D perhaps matching TRBD1 or TRBD2 (5 bases each). Trimming left V 4 bases short and J 2 bases short, with 16 bases between. This CDR3 has 15 amino acids. Germline loops: CDR1 SGHRS, CDR2 YFSETQ.

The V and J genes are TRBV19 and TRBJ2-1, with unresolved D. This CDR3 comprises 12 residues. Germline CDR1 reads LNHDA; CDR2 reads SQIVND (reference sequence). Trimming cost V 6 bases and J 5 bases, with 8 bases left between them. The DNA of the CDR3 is TGTGCCAGTAGGAGCAGCCACAATGAGCAGTTCTTC. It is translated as CASRSSHNEQFF.

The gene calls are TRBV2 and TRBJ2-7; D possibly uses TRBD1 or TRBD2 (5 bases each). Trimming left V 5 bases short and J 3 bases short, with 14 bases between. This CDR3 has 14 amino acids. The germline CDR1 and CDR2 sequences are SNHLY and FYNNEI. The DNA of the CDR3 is TGTGCCAGCAGTAACGGGGCAGGGAGCTACGAGCAGTACTTC. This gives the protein CASSNGAGSYEQYF.

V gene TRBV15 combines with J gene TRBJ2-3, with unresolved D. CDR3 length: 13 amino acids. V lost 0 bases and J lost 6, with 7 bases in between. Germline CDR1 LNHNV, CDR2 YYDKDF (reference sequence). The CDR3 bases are TGTGCCACCAGCAGAGATCGGCGGGATACGCAGTATTTT. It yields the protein CATSRDRRDTQYF.

The CDR3 spells CAWSVRGGYTF. The DNA for the CDR3 is TGTGCCTGGAGTGTACGGGGAGGCTACACCTTC. This rearrangement joins TRBV30 to TRBJ1-2; D not certain. Trimming took 0 bases from V and 8 from J, leaving 7 bases between them. This CDR3 region has 11 residues. Germline V gene data show CDR1 as GTSNPN and CDR2 as SVGIG (reference sequence).

This CDR3 is CASSLYRDRDQETQYF. CDR3 coding DNA: TGCGCCAGCAGCCTATACCGGGACAGAGATCAAGAGACCCAGTACTTC. J is TRBJ2-5 and V is TRBV5-1, with 7 bases fitting TRBD1. The CDR3 is made up of 16 amino acids. With 4 bases clipped from V and 2 bases from J, the junction kept 11 bases outside the gene matches. The V gene's germline CDR1 is SGHRS and CDR2 YFSETQ.

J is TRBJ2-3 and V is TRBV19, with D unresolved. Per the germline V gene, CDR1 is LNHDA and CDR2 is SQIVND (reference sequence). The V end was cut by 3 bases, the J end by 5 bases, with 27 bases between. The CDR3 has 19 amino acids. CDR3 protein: CASSIDFGRLGDWGDTQYF. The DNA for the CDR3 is TGTGCCAGTAGTATTGATTTTGGTCGCCTGGGCGACTGGGGAGATACGCAGTATTTT.

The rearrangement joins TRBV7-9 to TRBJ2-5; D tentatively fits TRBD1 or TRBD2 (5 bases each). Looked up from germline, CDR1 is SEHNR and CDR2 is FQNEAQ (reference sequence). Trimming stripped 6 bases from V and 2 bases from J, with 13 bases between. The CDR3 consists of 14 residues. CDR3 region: CASSPRGRQETQYF. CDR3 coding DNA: TGTGCCAGCAGTCCCCGGGGACGGCAAGAGACCCAGTACTTC.

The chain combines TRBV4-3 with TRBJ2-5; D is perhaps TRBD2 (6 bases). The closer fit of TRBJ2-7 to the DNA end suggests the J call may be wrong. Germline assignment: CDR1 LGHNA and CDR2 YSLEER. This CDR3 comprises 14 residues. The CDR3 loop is CASSQWRGAYEQYF. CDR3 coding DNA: TGCGCCAGCAGCCAATGGCGGGGTGCCTACGAGCAGTACTTC.

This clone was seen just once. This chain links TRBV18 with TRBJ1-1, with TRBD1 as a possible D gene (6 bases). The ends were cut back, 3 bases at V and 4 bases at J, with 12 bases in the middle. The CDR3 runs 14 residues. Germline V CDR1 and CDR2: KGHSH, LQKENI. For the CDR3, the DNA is TGTGCCAGCTCACCCCTCAGGGGTGGCACTGAAGCTTTCTTT. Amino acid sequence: CASSPLRGGTEAFF.

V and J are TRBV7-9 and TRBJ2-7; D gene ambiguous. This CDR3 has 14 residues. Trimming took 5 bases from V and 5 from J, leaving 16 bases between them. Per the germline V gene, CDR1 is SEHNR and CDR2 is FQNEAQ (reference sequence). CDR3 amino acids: CASSPQTQFDEQYF. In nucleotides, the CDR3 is TGTGCCAGCAGCCCCCAGACACAATTCGACGAGCAGTACTTC.

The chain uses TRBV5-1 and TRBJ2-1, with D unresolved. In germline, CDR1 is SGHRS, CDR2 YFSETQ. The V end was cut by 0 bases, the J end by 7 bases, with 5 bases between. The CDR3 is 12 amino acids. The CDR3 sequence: CASSLEWNEQFF. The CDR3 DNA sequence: TGCGCCAGCAGCTTGGAGTGGAATGAGCAGTTCTTC.

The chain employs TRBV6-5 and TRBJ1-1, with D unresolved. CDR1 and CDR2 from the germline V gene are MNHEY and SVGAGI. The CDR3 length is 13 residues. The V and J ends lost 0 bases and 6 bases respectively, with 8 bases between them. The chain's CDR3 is CASSYSTAPEAFF. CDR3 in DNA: TGTGCCAGCAGTTACTCTACCGCCCCTGAAGCTTTCTTT.